This note documents a single T cell receptor beta chain sequence. The sample belongs to a study of control samples from healthy donors and cancer patients. Here immunoSEQ multiplex PCR was the method, and the copy in TCRdb shows in-frame clones only, minus some. This table holds roughly 190,000 clones, 91% found once. Sequencing input: blood. This TCR derives from a woman aged 25 to 39 in good health.

The CDR3 is CASSPGTGRRNTEAFF. The DNA of the CDR3 is TGTGCCAGCAGTCCCGGGACAGGGCGTCGGAACACTGAAGCTTTCTTT. The rearrangement links TRBV6-4 to TRBJ1-1; 9 bases align to TRBD1. The V and J ends lost 5 bases and 1 base, in that order; junction bases with no gene match: 8. Germline V gene data show CDR1 as MRHNA and CDR2 as SNTAGT. This CDR3 is 16 amino acids long.